This passage covers 29 T cell receptor beta chains from one sample sequenced in a study of T cells in Graves' hyperthyroidism and ophthalmopathy. The TCR beta CDR3 regions underwent amplification using RNA transcripts as the source. The TCR CDR3 was amplified in a first-round RT-PCR using the HTBI primer set. TCRdb analysed the multiplex PCR reads with MiXCR anew, one entry per CDR3 protein. The sample records about 300,000 distinct CDR3 sequences, roughly 18% being singletons. Specimen: blood. The receptors derive from a man aged 45-65 years with Graves' ophthalmopathy.

The CDR3 DNA reads TGTGCCAGCAGCTTGACGGTTTCTGGAAACACCATATATTTT. This gives the protein CASSLTVSGNTIYF. The chain carries TRBV7-2 and TRBJ1-3; D is uncertain. Looked up from germline, CDR1 is SGHTA and CDR2 is FQGNSA. V was cut by 3 bases and J by 1 base, with 7 bases left in between. The CDR3 has 14 amino acids.

There are many counts of this clonotype. The genes are TRBV9 and TRBJ2-1, with 8 bases that match TRBD2. CDR3 length equals 15 residues. With 4 bases clipped from V and 7 bases from J, the junction kept 10 bases outside the gene matches. The germline V gene has CDR1 SGDLS and CDR2 YYNGEE. This CDR3 reads CASSRGSGSGNEQFF. CDR3 bases: TGTGCCAGCAGCCGGGGGAGCGGGAGCGGGAATGAGCAGTTCTTC.

This sequence joins TRBV28 and TRBJ2-5, with 8 bases that match TRBD1. Trimming took 3 bases from V and 5 from J; bases not matched to a gene: 8. Looked up from germline, CDR1 is MDHEN and CDR2 is SYDVKM. The CDR3 covers 15 residues. CDR3 DNA: TGTGCCAGCAGTTTGGTTCAGGGGGCGGAGGAGACCCAGTACTTC. It translates to CASSLVQGAEETQYF. Full variable domain (outside the CDR3, taken from reference TRBV28 and TRBJ2-5): DVKVTQSSRYLVKRTGEKVFLECVQDMDHENMFWYRQDPGLGLRLIYFSYDVKMKEKGDIPEGYSVSREKKERFSLILESASTNQTSMYLCASSLVQGAEETQYFGPGTRLLVL.

V usage is TRBV4-1 and J usage is TRBJ2-2, with 7 bases lining up with TRBD1. This CDR3 has 16 amino acids. Germline CDR1 MGHRA, CDR2 YSYEKL. V was pared by 1 base and J by 5 bases, with 7 bases of the junction left unmatched. CDR3 DNA: TGCGCCAGCAGCCAAGGTCGCCGACAGGGTACCGGGGAGCTGTTTTTT. Its protein product is CASSQGRRQGTGELFF.

This clonotype was recorded many times. The rearrangement joins TRBV12-3 or TRBV12-4 to TRBJ2-1; TRBD2 agrees at 11 bases. The V and J ends lost 5 bases and 7 bases, in that order; junction bases with no gene match: 10. CDR3 size: 16 residues. The CDR3 sequence is CASSPVAGGPGNEQFF. The CDR3 DNA reads as TGTGCCAGCAGTCCCGTAGCGGGAGGGCCGGGGAATGAGCAGTTCTTC.

This clonotype has at least ten counts. This sequence joins TRBV10-3 and TRBJ1-5; D is ambiguous. Germline V gene sequence: CDR1 ENHRY, CDR2 SYGVKD. V was shortened by 0 bases and J by 1 base, with 10 bases between the two germline ends. The CDR3 runs 16 residues. The CDR3 DNA follows: TGTGCCATCAGTGAGTCACGTTTAGGGAGCAATCAGCCCCAGCATTTT. It is translated as CAISESRLGSNQPQHF.

V usage is TRBV7-4 and J usage is TRBJ2-2; D might be TRBD1 or TRBD2, each matching 5 bases. V lost 10 bases and J 4 bases, leaving 16 bases between the germline ends. The CDR3 has 14 residues. Looked up from germline, CDR1 is SGHVT and CDR2 is SQSDAQ. As DNA, the CDR3 is TGTGCCAACAGGCCGGGACCGAGCACCGGGGAGCTGTTTTTT. Residues: CANRPGPSTGELFF.

This clonotype appeared many times. This rearrangement joins TRBV5-1 to TRBJ1-4; maybe TRBD1 (5 bases). Trimming cost V 0 bases and J 4 bases, with 10 bases left between them. The CDR3 runs to 15 residues. In germline, CDR1 is SGHRS, CDR2 YFSETQ. CDR3 region: CASSLEGRINEKLFF. The DNA of the CDR3 is TGCGCCAGCAGCTTGGAGGGACGGATTAATGAAAAACTGTTTTTT.

The sample holds many counts of this clonotype. The V call is TRBV2, the J call TRBJ2-3; TRBD1 agrees at 9 bases. The CDR3 spans 12 residues. CDR1 is SNHLY and CDR2 is FYNNEI in the germline V gene. V lost 11 bases to trimming and J lost 4 bases; unmatched junction nucleotides: 4. As DNA, the CDR3 is TGTGCCGGACAGGGGACCGCAGATACGCAGTATTTT. Translated, it gives CAGQGTADTQYF.

This clonotype was found many times. V is TRBV30 and J is TRBJ1-5; 7 bases align to TRBD1. The CDR3 contains 13 residues. Germline CDR1 reads GTSNPN; CDR2 reads SVGIG (reference sequence). The trim removed 3 bases at V and 4 bases at J, leaving 3 bases unmatched. The CDR3 loop is CAWRTGKNQPQHF. In nucleotides, the CDR3 is TGTGCCTGGAGGACAGGGAAGAATCAGCCCCAGCATTTT.

The genes are TRBV6-5 and TRBJ2-7; unclear D gene. V lost 2 bases and J lost 0, with 5 bases in between. Germline V gives CDR1 MNHEY, CDR2 SVGAGI. This CDR3 is 13 amino acids long. The CDR3 is CASSYRDSYEQYF. CDR3 DNA sequence: TGTGCCAGCAGTTACAGGGACTCCTACGAGCAGTACTTC.

The chain combines TRBV5-1 with TRBJ2-7, with D perhaps TRBD1 or TRBD2 (5 bases each). The CDR3 sequence is 13 residues long. The V and J ends lost 4 bases and 3 bases respectively, with 11 bases between them. Germline V CDR1 and CDR2: SGHRS, YFSETQ. The CDR3 here is CASSRDGNYEQYF. The DNA of the CDR3 is TGCGCCAGCAGCAGGGACGGCAACTACGAGCAGTACTTC.

The V gene is TRBV7-3, the J gene TRBJ2-5; no clear D gene. Germline V gene data show CDR1 as SGHTA and CDR2 as FQGTGA. The CDR3 contains 14 residues. The V and J ends lost 0 bases and 1 base respectively, with 6 bases between them. The chain's CDR3 is CASSLTGFQETQYF. The CDR3 coding sequence is TGTGCCAGCAGCTTAACAGGCTTCCAAGAGACCCAGTACTTC.

This clonotype was seen ten or more times. The chain links TRBV12-3 or TRBV12-4 to TRBJ2-6; D call uncertain. Trimming removed 6 bases at V and 1 base at J, with 10 bases between. The CDR3 has 15 amino acids. The CDR3, as DNA: TGTGCCAGCAGCACCGCCCCATCTGGGGCCAACGTCCTGACTTTC. This sequence encodes CASSTAPSGANVLTF.

This clonotype appeared many times. This chain uses TRBV28 with TRBJ2-3; D is perhaps TRBD1 or TRBD2 (6 bases each). CDR1 and CDR2 from the germline V gene are MDHEN and SYDVKM. V dropped 2 bases and J dropped 2 bases, with 11 bases sitting between them. The CDR3 covers 15 residues. CDR3 sequence reads: CASSLGGTPTDTQYF. The CDR3 DNA reads as TGTGCCAGCAGTTTAGGGGGGACACCCACAGATACGCAGTATTTT.

The V and J genes are TRBV4-1 and TRBJ2-7; TRBD2 agrees at 10 bases. The CDR3 totals 15 residues. After removal of 3 bases from V and 3 bases from J, the junction contained 5 bases not matched to a gene. From germline, CDR1 is MGHRA and CDR2 YSYEKL. The CDR3: CASSQGLASIYEQYF. In DNA, the CDR3 is TGCGCCAGCAGCCAGGGACTAGCGTCTATCTACGAGCAGTACTTC.

This clonotype was seen many times. The chain carries TRBV18 and TRBJ2-7, with 11 bases aligning to TRBD2. The CDR3 loop spans 14 amino acids. The V and J ends lost 3 bases and 3 bases, in that order; junction bases with no gene match: 1. From germline, CDR1 is KGHSH and CDR2 LQKENI. The CDR3 loop reads CASSPGLADYEQYF. The CDR3, as DNA: TGTGCCAGCTCACCGGGACTAGCGGACTACGAGCAGTACTTC. Complete variable domain (other parts from reference TRBV18 and TRBJ2-7): NAGVMQNPRHLVRRRGQEARLRCSPMKGHSHVYWYRQLPEEGLKFMVYLQKENIIDESGMPKERFSAEFPKEGPSILRIQQVVRGDSAAYFCASSPGLADYEQYFGPGTRLTVT.

This clonotype was detected only a few times. The rearrangement uses TRBV28 and TRBJ1-3; D remains unclear. This CDR3 is 14 amino acids long. Trimming removed 6 bases from V and 0 bases from J, with 9 bases in between. Per the germline V gene, CDR1 is MDHEN and CDR2 is SYDVKM. CDR3 bases: TGTGCCAGCAGACCTACAGACTCTGGAAACACCATATATTTT. Translated, it gives CASRPTDSGNTIYF.

This clonotype has ten or more counts. DNA of the CDR3: TGTGCCAGCAGCCACAGGACAGTTCAAGAGACCCAGTACTTC. It specifies CASSHRTVQETQYF. The J gene is TRBJ2-5, the V gene TRBV12-3 or TRBV12-4, with D possibly TRBD1 on 6 matching bases. With 6 bases removed from V and 2 bases from J, the gap between germline ends came to 13 bases. This CDR3 has 14 amino acids.

The chain couples TRBV29-1 to TRBJ2-3; D not certain. The CDR3 totals 15 residues. V lost 5 bases, J lost 0 bases, and 15 bases lay in between. Per germline, CDR1 SQVTM and CDR2 ANQGSEA. CDR3: CSVMGATASTDTQYF. The CDR3 coding sequence is TGCAGCGTTATGGGTGCAACGGCTAGCACAGATACGCAGTATTTT.

This rearrangement joins TRBV6-1 to TRBJ2-1, with D hard to call. V was trimmed by 6 bases and J by 6 bases, leaving 18 bases between them. Germline CDR1 reads MNHNS; CDR2 reads SASEGT. The length of the CDR3 is 15 residues. The CDR3 nucleotides read TGTGCCAGCAGCCCCCGGCGAGCCCTTCTCAATGAGCAGTTCTTC. Translation: CASSPRRALLNEQFF.

This clonotype was found many times. The V and J genes are TRBV11-2 and TRBJ2-7; the D gene is possibly TRBD2 (5 bases). V lost 6 bases to trimming and J lost 2 bases, with 26 bases between them. The CDR3 is made up of 18 amino acids. Per the germline V gene, CDR1 is SGHAT and CDR2 is FQNNGV. The CDR3, as DNA: TGTGCCAGCAGTTATGTTCGTGGTCCGACGGACTTCCCCTACGAGCAGTACTTC. It codes for CASSYVRGPTDFPYEQYF.

This chain uses TRBV6-9 with TRBJ2-3, with 7 bases identical to TRBD2. Germline V lookup: CDR1 MNHGY, CDR2 SVAAGI. The trim removed 4 bases at V and 1 base at J, leaving 5 bases unmatched. This CDR3 spans 15 amino acids. Here the CDR3 DNA reads TGTGCCAGCAGTTCTCCCGCGGGGGGCACAGATACGCAGTATTTT. This translates into CASSSPAGGTDTQYF.

This clonotype occurred many times. The chain is built from TRBV11-1 and TRBJ2-6; 12 bases fit TRBD1. V shed 5 bases, J shed 4 bases, and the junction held 9 bases outside the gene matches. Germline loops: CDR1 SGHAT, CDR2 FQDESV (reference sequence). The CDR3 runs 18 residues. Here the CDR3 reads CASSKTGQGAPGANVLTF. The CDR3 nucleotides are TGTGCCAGCAGCAAAACGGGACAGGGGGCGCCCGGGGCCAACGTCCTGACTTTC.

At least ten counts were recorded for this clonotype. The chain recombines TRBV11-2 with TRBJ2-1; 7 positions match TRBD1. The V gene's germline CDR1 is SGHAT and CDR2 FQNNGV. This CDR3 contains 16 residues. V lost 3 bases and J lost 0; bases outside the gene matches: 5. CDR3 in DNA: TGTGCCAGCAGCTTTCCCGGGACAGCCTCCTACAATGAGCAGTTCTTC. Amino acid sequence: CASSFPGTASYNEQFF.

This chain links TRBV13 with TRBJ2-2, with D unresolved. The V gene's germline CDR1 is PRHDT and CDR2 FYEKMQ (reference sequence). The CDR3 totals 12 residues. Deletions cut 6 bases from V and 4 bases from J, with 6 bases between. This CDR3 reads CASRAVTGELFF. CDR3 in DNA: TGTGCCAGCAGGGCGGTCACCGGGGAGCTGTTTTTT.

In nucleotides, the CDR3 is TGTGCCAGCAGGGGACTAGCGGGCAGCACAGATACGCAGTATTTT. Translating gives CASRGLAGSTDTQYF. The rearrangement joins TRBV28 to TRBJ2-3; the match to TRBD2 covers 12 bases. The germline gives CDR1 MDHEN, CDR2 SYDVKM. The CDR3 runs to 15 residues. V dropped 6 bases and J dropped 0; count of bases not matched to a gene: 1.

This clonotype was detected many times. The chain combines TRBV6-1 with TRBJ2-3, with 8 bases matching TRBD1. Germline values: CDR1 MNHNS, CDR2 SASEGT. This CDR3 region has 16 residues. Trimming removed 4 bases from V and 2 bases from J; junction bases left unmatched: 8. The CDR3 coding sequence is TGTGCCAGCAGTGGGACAGGGCCCCCCTTCACAGATACGCAGTATTTT. Protein product: CASSGTGPPFTDTQYF.

A few counts support this clonotype. The chain combines TRBV4-2 with TRBJ1-5, with a tentative D call TRBD1 (6 bases). The CDR3 has 15 residues. In germline, CDR1 is LGHNA, CDR2 YNFKEQ. The ends were cut back, 0 bases at V and 4 bases at J, with 10 bases in the middle. CDR3 nucleotide sequence: TGTGCCAGCAGCCAAGAAGGGGGGATGAATCAGCCCCAGCATTTT. It yields the protein CASSQEGGMNQPQHF.